The clone carrying this TCR beta chain was observed a handful of times. The target antigen is unknown. This sample was taken from a study of T cells after yellow fever vaccination. Study details: Any fraction with a low cell number was prepared using SMART-Seq v4 Ultra Low Input. The study's findings and limits: Booster sampling recovered most clones from primary vaccination (96% CD4, approximately 90% CD8). FACS-sorted repertoires could contain abundant clonotypes contaminating from the bulk population.

CDR3 length equals 15 residues. After removal of 4 bases from V and 3 bases from J, the junction contained 4 bases not matched to a gene. Germline values: CDR1 SEHNR, CDR2 FQNEAQ (reference sequence). UMIs and a universal primer site were added when TCR cDNA was made by 5'RACE template switching. One entry per CDR3 protein results from TCRdb running MiXCR on the 5' RACE reads. The sample has roughly 300,000 distinct CDR3 sequences, approximately 8% seen once. The rearrangement links TRBV7-9 to TRBJ2-1; 9 nucleotides line up with TRBD1. The receptor was derived from a man aged 18 to 30 who received the YFV17D yellow fever vaccine. Specimen: PBMCs, collected around 45 days after the first yellow fever vaccination. This CDR3 reads CASSSGTGNYNEQFF. CDR3 DNA sequence: TGTGCCAGCAGCTCCGGGACAGGGAACTACAATGAGCAGTTCTTC.